A selection of T cell receptor beta chains follows, all from one sample in a study of Ad26.COV2.S vaccination and SARS-CoV-2 variants. Profiled with immunoSEQ multiplex PCR; TCRdb holds only in-frame clones, not every one. The sample has hundreds of thousands of clones; approximately 86% are singletons. Sequenced material: peripheral blood, taken in a trial of Ad26.COV2.S vaccine versus placebo. The receptors shown here come from a person between 18 and 60 years old who received the Ad26.COV2.S COVID-19 vaccine or a placebo. CDR3s include the opening cysteine and the closing phenylalanine or tryptophan. D genes are given only for firm matches. The size of a clone is reported for some rows only, either as once, few or many, or as a class for expanded clones.

TRBD2,TRBV28,NA,TRBJ2-5,TGTGCCAGCAGTTTGACTAGCGGGATGACGGGGGAGACCCAGTACTTC,CASSLTSGMTGETQYF
TRBD2,TRBV9,NA,TRBJ2-2,TGTGCCAGCAGCGTAGTTGATTCGGCTAGCGGGTCTCTCGGGGAGCTGTTTTTT,CASSVVDSASGSLGELFF
TRBD2,TRBV28,NA,TRBJ2-7,TGTGCCAGCAGACTAGCGGGGGGTCCTATGTCCTACGAGCAGTACTTC,CASRLAGGPMSYEQYF
NA,TRBV7-9,NA,TRBJ2-1,TGTGCCAGCAGACTACCTAACCGATCCTACAATGAGCAGTTCTTC,CASRLPNRSYNEQFF
TRBD1,TRBV7-9,NA,TRBJ2-7,TGTGCCAGCAGTCCGGGACAGGGCTTCTACGAGCAGTACTTC,CASSPGQGFYEQYF
NA,TRBV19,NA,TRBJ2-4,TGTGCCAGTAGTCCCGGGCTCTTTTTAGCCAAAAACATTCAGTACTTC,CASSPGLFLAKNIQYF
NA,TRBV11-1,NA,TRBJ1-5,TGTGCCAGCAGCAGGGACAACAATCAGCCCCAGCATTTT,CASSRDNNQPQHF
TRBD2,TRBV7-9,NA,TRBJ2-7,TGTGCCAGCAGCCCACGGGGTGGGGAGGGTACCTACGAGCAGTACTTC,CASSPRGGEGTYEQYF
NA,TRBV30,NA,TRBJ2-5,TGTGCCTGGAGTGCCGAAAGAAAAGAGACCCAGTACTTC,CAWSAERKETQYF
NA,TRBV27,NA,TRBJ2-5,TGTGCCAGCAGTTTGAACGGCTTCCAAGAGACCCAGTACTTC,CASSLNGFQETQYF
NA,TRBV6-2/TRBV6-3,NA,TRBJ1-1,TGTGCCAGCAGTCGACTTACGAACACTGAAGCTTTCTTT,CASSRLTNTEAFF
NA,TRBV7-2,NA,TRBJ1-1,TGTGCCAGCAGCTTTAGGGGGGTTAACACTGAAGCTTTCTTT,CASSFRGVNTEAFF
NA,TRBV19,few,TRBJ1-1,TGTGCCAGTAGTAAATTGGTGGACACTGAAGCTTTCTTT,CASSKLVDTEAFF
TRBD1,TRBV3-1/TRBV3-2,few,TRBJ1-2,TGTGCCAGCAGCCAAGACGGCAGGGGGTATGGCTACACCTTC,CASSQDGRGYGYTF
NA,TRBV11-2,NA,TRBJ2-1,TGTGCCAGCAGCTTAAACGTGCGCGAGATCTACAATGAGCAGTTCTTC,CASSLNVREIYNEQFF
NA,TRBV4-3,NA,TRBJ1-3,TGCGCCAGCAGCCAAAGGGTTACAGAAGGAAACACCATATATTTT,CASSQRVTEGNTIYF
NA,TRBV11-2,NA,TRBJ2-2,TGTGCCAGCAGCTTAGAGTATACGGCCGGGGAGCTGTTTTTT,CASSLEYTAGELFF
NA,TRBV15,NA,TRBJ1-3,TGTGCCACCAGCAGAGGAGGGCTCTCTGGAAACACCATATATTTT,CATSRGGLSGNTIYF
NA,TRBV7-2,NA,TRBJ2-2,TGTGCCAGCAGCTTAGAGGCAGGGAGGACCGGGGAGCTGTTTTTT,CASSLEAGRTGELFF
TRBD1,TRBV28,NA,TRBJ1-2,TGTGCCAGCAGTCTGAACCCGGGACAGGGGGCATATGGCTACACCTTC,CASSLNPGQGAYGYTF
NA,TRBV29-1,NA,TRBJ2-3,TGCAGCGTTGAAGGGACAGATACGCAGTATTTT,CSVEGTDTQYF
NA,TRBV28,NA,TRBJ2-7,TGTGCCAGCAGGGCCCGGGGTCCCTACGAGCAGTACTTC,CASRARGPYEQYF
TRBD2,TRBV28,NA,TRBJ2-5,TGTGCCAGCAGCCCCGGACTAGCGGGAGAAGAGACCCAGTACTTC,CASSPGLAGEETQYF
NA,TRBV5-6,few,TRBJ1-5,TGTGCCAGCAGCTTGGCTTCGACTAATCAGCCCCAGCATTTT,CASSLASTNQPQHF